This record looks at one T cell receptor (beta chain) sequence and its context. Its antigen is currently unknown. Uncontrolled infections, other autoimmune diseases, pregnancy or lactation led to exclusion of patients. This sample is part of a study of T cells in Graves' hyperthyroidism and ophthalmopathy. CDR1 DFQATT and CDR2 SNEGSKA come from the germline V gene (reference sequence). Trimming removed 1 base from V and 8 bases from J, with 18 bases in between. The CDR3 totals 15 residues. Template material for amplifying TCR beta CDR3 regions consisted of RNA transcripts. An initial round of RT-PCR targeting the TCR CDR3 relied on the HTBI primer set. TCRdb recomputed calls from the multiplex PCR reads with MiXCR, one row per CDR3 protein. The data hold 560,000 or so distinct CDR3 sequences, with just under 20% observed a single time. Regarding the study as a whole: The model foresaw ophthalmopathy a median about 6.5 months prior to onset.

The V gene is TRBV20-1, the J gene TRBJ2-1; D is perhaps TRBD2 (6 bases). The origin of this receptor is a man aged 40-55 years with Graves' ophthalmopathy. The sequencing sample was made of blood. The CDR3 loop reads CSARVRREARDEQFF. The CDR3 nucleotides are TGCAGTGCTAGAGTGAGGAGGGAAGCTAGGGATGAGCAGTTCTTC.